This T cell receptor (beta chain) was retrieved from a study of cytomegalovirus exposure and HLA in healthy donors. Turning to the study itself: In a later analysis, it was reported that the roughly 130 validation repertoires had been produced on the same platform as the 700 or so repertoires belonging to the first cohort. Whole-study findings and limits: Investigators reported more than 150 TCR beta chains as tied to cytomegalovirus.

TCRdb's copy holds only in-frame clones and misses some; the assay was immunoSEQ multiplex PCR. The sample consists of 100,000 to 150,000 clones, around 95% of them appearing once. A note on this clone: Its antigen remains unknown.

The donors were in the approximately 120-subject validation cohort; that cohort was separate from the roughly 700-subject first cohort. The specimen was PBMCs. The clonotype was recovered from a man younger than 35 in good health and CMV-seronegative.

Here the CDR3 DNA reads TGTGCCAGCAGCCAAGATATGAGCGGGGGCTACAATGAGCAGTTCTTC. Amino acid sequence: CASSQDMSGGYNEQFF. The chain carries TRBV4-2 and TRBJ2-1; 8 nucleotides line up with TRBD2. J gave up 3 bases and V 0 bases, and 4 bases lay outside the gene matches. Germline CDR1 LGHNA, CDR2 YNFKEQ. The CDR3 has 16 amino acids.